This T cell receptor (beta chain) is drawn from a study of vaccination and CD4 T cells after COVID-19. The treatment was: approximately 10-day PBMC culture with coronavirus spike peptide pools or control peptides (ViraFEST assay). ViraFEST stimulated the growth of antigen-specific T cells using peptide pools and subsequently profiled their TCRs by sequencing. Sequencing of DNA taken from cultured CD4+ T cells relied on the Oncomine TCR Beta short-read assay. TCRdb independently ran MiXCR on the PCR reads; one entry per CDR3 protein. Among under 15,000 distinct CDR3 sequences, about 50% were seen once, and the ten largest hold about 12%. For this clonotype: Its antigen is still unknown.

Germline V gives CDR1 SGHTA, CDR2 FQGNSA. The CDR3 is 13 amino acids. V lost 8 bases, J lost 9 bases, and 17 bases lay in between. The source material was CD4+ T cells from blood, cultured in vitro. This clonotype was sampled from a human donor who had recovered from COVID-19. The chain uses TRBV7-2 and TRBJ2-1; D could derive from TRBD1 or TRBD2 (6 bases each). For the CDR3, the DNA is TGTGCCAGCCGCCCGGGGGCAGCTTTTGAGCAGTTCTTC. Translating it yields CASRPGAAFEQFF.